This T cell receptor beta chain came from a study of blood T cell repertoires in COVID-19. Turning to the study itself: The United States, Italy and Spain provided the acute and convalescent COVID-19 samples.

Seattle-derived patients entered the study during active infection and were followed longitudinally. Methods used by the authors: Reference gene primer amplification gave estimated nucleated cell counts. The table came from immunoSEQ multiplex PCR; TCRdb's copy has only in-frame clones and leaves some out. V and J calls and clone size are given by that table; D and trimming were obtained from the DNA. The sample has 300,000 or so clones, approximately 87% seen once. There are 20 residues in the CDR3. The germline gives CDR1 SGHVS, CDR2 FQNEAQ. After removal of 0 bases from V and 5 bases from J, the junction contained 16 bases not matched to a gene.

What was sequenced was peripheral blood. The sequence derives from a woman aged 25 to 39 with COVID-19, enrolled during active disease. The V and J genes are TRBV7-8 and TRBJ2-5, with TRBD2 identical over 12 bases. The CDR3 DNA follows: TGTGCCAGCAGCTTAGCGTTCGGAGGATCCGGACTAGCGGGAAGGGAGACCCAGTACTTC. Translating gives CASSLAFGGSGLAGRETQYF.